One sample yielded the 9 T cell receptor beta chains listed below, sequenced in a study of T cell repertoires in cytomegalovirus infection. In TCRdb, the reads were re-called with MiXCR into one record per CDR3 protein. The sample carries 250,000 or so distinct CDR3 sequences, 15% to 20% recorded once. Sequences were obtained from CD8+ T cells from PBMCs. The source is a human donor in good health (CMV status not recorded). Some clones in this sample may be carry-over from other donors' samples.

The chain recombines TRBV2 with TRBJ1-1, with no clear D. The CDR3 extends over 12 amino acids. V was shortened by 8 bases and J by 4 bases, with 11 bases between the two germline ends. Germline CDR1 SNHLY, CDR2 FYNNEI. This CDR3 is CASFAGSTEAFF. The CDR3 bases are TGTGCCAGCTTTGCCGGGAGCACTGAAGCTTTCTTT.

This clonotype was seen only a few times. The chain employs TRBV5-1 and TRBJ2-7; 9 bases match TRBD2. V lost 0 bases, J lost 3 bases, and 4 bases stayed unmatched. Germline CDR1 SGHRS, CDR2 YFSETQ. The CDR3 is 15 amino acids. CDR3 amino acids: CASSLAVAGDYEQYF. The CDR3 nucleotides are TGCGCCAGCAGCTTGGCAGTAGCGGGGGACTACGAGCAGTACTTC.

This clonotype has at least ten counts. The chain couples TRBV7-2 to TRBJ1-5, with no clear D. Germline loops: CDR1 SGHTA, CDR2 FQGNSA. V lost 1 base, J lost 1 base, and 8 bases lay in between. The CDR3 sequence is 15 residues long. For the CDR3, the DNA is TGTGCCAGCAGCTTAGTTCAACAGAGCAATCAGCCCCAGCATTTT. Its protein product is CASSLVQQSNQPQHF.

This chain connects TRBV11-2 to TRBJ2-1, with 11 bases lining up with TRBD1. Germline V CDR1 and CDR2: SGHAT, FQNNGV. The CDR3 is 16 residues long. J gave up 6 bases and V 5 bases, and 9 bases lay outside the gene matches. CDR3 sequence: CASSPDIGTGGNEQFF. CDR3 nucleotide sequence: TGTGCCAGCAGCCCTGATATCGGGACAGGGGGCAATGAGCAGTTCTTC.

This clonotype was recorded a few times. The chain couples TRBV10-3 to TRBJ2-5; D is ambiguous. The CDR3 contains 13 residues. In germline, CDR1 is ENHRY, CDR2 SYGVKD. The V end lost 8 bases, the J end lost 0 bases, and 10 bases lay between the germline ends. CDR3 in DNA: TGTGCCATCGGTTCAGAGTACCAAGAGACCCAGTACTTC. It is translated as CAIGSEYQETQYF.

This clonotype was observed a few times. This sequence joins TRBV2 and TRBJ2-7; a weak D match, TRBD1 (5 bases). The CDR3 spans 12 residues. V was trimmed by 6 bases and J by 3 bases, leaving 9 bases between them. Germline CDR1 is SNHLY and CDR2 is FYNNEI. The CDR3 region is CASRGRVYEQYF. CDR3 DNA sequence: TGTGCCAGCAGGGGGCGCGTCTACGAGCAGTACTTC.

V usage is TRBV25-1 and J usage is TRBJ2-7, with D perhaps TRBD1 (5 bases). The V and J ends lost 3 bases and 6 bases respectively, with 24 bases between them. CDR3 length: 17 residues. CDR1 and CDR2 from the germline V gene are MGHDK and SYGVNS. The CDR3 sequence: CASSDSLLDISVGEQYF. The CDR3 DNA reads TGTGCCAGCAGTGATTCTCTCCTGGACATCTCGGTCGGCGAGCAGTACTTC.

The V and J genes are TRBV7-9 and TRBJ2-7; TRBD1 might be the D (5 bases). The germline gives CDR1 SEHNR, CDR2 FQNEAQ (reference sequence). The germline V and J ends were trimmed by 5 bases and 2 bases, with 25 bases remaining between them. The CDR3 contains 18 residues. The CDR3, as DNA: TGTGCCAGCAGCCCCGACTGGGCGCAGGGTAGGTCCCCCTACGAGCAGTACTTC. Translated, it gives CASSPDWAQGRSPYEQYF.

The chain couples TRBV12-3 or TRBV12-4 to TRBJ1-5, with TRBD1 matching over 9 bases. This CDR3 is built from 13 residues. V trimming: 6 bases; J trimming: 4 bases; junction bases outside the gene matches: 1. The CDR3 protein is CASSGTGNQPQHF. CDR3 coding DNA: TGTGCCAGCAGCGGGACAGGGAATCAGCCCCAGCATTTT.